This T cell receptor beta chain was found in a study of identifying expanded T cells in peripheral blood. Only one count was recorded for this clone. Its antigen is still unknown. Study-wide results and caveats: Variance in clone template counts between roughly 2-week samples significantly increased with total template count across all healthy donors. About 1.2 clones differed between technical replicates, versus approximately 17 and 20 over time.

During the collection period, no donor immune events like infections were recorded. The V gene's germline CDR1 is MDHEN and CDR2 SYDVKM. The CDR3 has 13 residues. V dropped 5 bases and J dropped 8 bases, with 15 bases sitting between them. Clones were read by immunoSEQ multiplex PCR, and TCRdb kept only the in-frame ones, dropping some. Of around 80,000 clones in the sample, under 90% are singletons; the top ten hold under 3.5%. The sample was blood. The chain employs TRBV28 and TRBJ1-1; maybe TRBD1 (5 bases). This TCR was recovered from a person between 18 and 70 years old in good health. DNA of the CDR3: TGTGCCAGCAGTCTAAACCGGTGGACAGAAGCTTTCTTT. Residues: CASSLNRWTEAFF.